One and the same sample provided the 25 T cell receptor beta chains below, sequenced in a study of CD8+CD57+ T cells in acquired aplastic anemia. TCR beta VDJ and CDR3 profiles were obtained from a genomic DNA template. Each CDR3 protein is one row after TCRdb ran MiXCR on the reads. The sample carries about 220,000 distinct CDR3 sequences, approximately 35% recorded once. The sample comprised sorted CD4+, CD8+, or CD8+CD57+ T cells (not recorded which) from PBMCs. The receptors originated from a human donor in good health, serving as a control.

This clonotype was seen more than once but under ten times. This chain joins TRBV27 and TRBJ1-2, with TRBD1 identical over 7 bases. Trimming at V came to 2 bases and at J to 8 bases, leaving 5 bases not matched to a gene. The CDR3 runs 13 residues. From germline, CDR1 is MNHEY and CDR2 SMNVEV (reference sequence). The CDR3, as DNA: TGTGCCAGCAGTTTAGGGCAGGGGGGAGGCTACACCTTC. It translates to CASSLGQGGGYTF.

In its sample, this clonotype was seen many times. The V and J genes are TRBV3-1 and TRBJ1-6; possibly TRBD1 for D (6 bases). From germline, CDR1 is LGHDT and CDR2 YNNKEL (reference sequence). This CDR3 has 14 amino acids. Trimming left V 4 bases short and J 6 bases short, with 10 bases between. The chain's CDR3 is CASSRTDVNSPLHF. CDR3 sequence (DNA): TGTGCCAGCAGCCGGACAGATGTTAATTCACCCCTCCACTTT. Full variable domain (missing parts from reference TRBV3-1 and TRBJ1-6): DTAVSQTPKYLVTQMGNDKSIKCEQNLGHDTMYWYKQDSKKFLKIMFSYNNKELIINETVPNRFSPKSPDKAHLNLHINSLELGDSAVYFCASSRTDVNSPLHFGNGTRLTVT.

This clonotype was picked up many times. This chain uses TRBV5-1 with TRBJ2-7; TRBD1 might be the D (5 bases). The CDR3 has 15 residues. Germline CDR1 reads SGHRS; CDR2 reads YFSETQ. V was pared by 0 bases and J by 4 bases, with 14 bases between. The CDR3 coding sequence is TGCGCCAGCAGCTTGGATGGGCAGGGAAGGTACGAGCAGTACTTC. This gives the protein CASSLDGQGRYEQYF.

The gene calls are TRBV5-1 and TRBJ2-1; 11 bases agree with TRBD2. Germline CDR1 is SGHRS and CDR2 is YFSETQ. The CDR3 consists of 18 residues. J gave up 9 bases and V 1 base, and 15 bases lay outside the gene matches. Here the CDR3 reads CASSLLAGGTGRLGEQFF. The CDR3 nucleotides read TGCGCCAGCAGCTTGCTAGCGGGGGGCACGGGCAGATTGGGTGAGCAGTTCTTC. Looking up the rest from reference TRBV5-1 and TRBJ2-1 gives the full variable domain: KAGVTQTPRYLIKTRGQQVTLSCSPISGHRSVSWYQQTPGQGLQFLFEYFSETQRNKGNFPGRFSGRQFSNSRSEMNVSTLELGDSALYLCASSLLAGGTGRLGEQFFGPGTRLTVL.

This clonotype was picked up many times. The chain uses TRBV5-8 and TRBJ1-6; D gene ambiguous. V was pared by 3 bases and J by 9 bases, with 10 bases between. CDR3 length: 13 residues. From germline, CDR1 is SGHTS and CDR2 YDEGEE. The CDR3 spells CASSSDLFSPLHF. The CDR3 DNA is TGTGCCAGCAGCTCGGATCTTTTTTCACCCCTCCACTTT.

A remark on this clonotype: A read error is possible here, since a much larger clone lies one base away. The chain employs TRBV7-8 and TRBJ2-7, with 12 bases identical to TRBD2. The CDR3 is 16 residues long. The germline V gene encodes CDR1 SGHVS and CDR2 FQNEAQ. This CDR3 is CASSLPASGGAYGQYF. The CDR3 coding sequence is TGTGCCAGCAGCCTACCGGCTAGCGGGGGGGCCTACGGGCAGTACTTC.

This clonotype was detected only once. This may be a read error, as it is one base from a much larger clone. The CDR3 protein is CAGSLEGPGGRETQYF. The CDR3 coding sequence is TGTGCCGGCAGCTTAGAGGGACCCGGGGGGCGGGAGACCCAGTACTTC. The chain employs TRBV7-2 and TRBJ2-5, with D perhaps TRBD2 (7 bases). The CDR3 sequence is 16 residues long. Per the germline V gene, CDR1 is SGHTA and CDR2 is FQGNSA. Based on the CDR3 plus reference TRBV7-2 and TRBJ2-5, the full variable domain is GAGVSQSPSNKVTEKGKDVELRCDPISGHTALYWYRQSLGQGLEFLIYFQGNSAPDKSGLPSDRFSAERTGGSVSTLTIQRTQQEDSAVYLCAGSLEGPGGRETQYFGPGTRLLVL.

This chain uses TRBV12-3 or TRBV12-4 with TRBJ1-1; no reliable D call. The CDR3 runs 15 residues. Trimming shortened V by 3 bases and J by 1 base, and 12 bases separated the two germline ends. The CDR3 DNA is TGTGCCAGCAGTTTTACCGGCTACAGGAACACTGAAGCTTTCTTT. This gives the protein CASSFTGYRNTEAFF.

The V gene is TRBV7-9, the J gene TRBJ1-1, with 7 nucleotides matching TRBD1. Germline loops: CDR1 SEHNR, CDR2 FQNEAQ (reference sequence). The CDR3 consists of 14 residues. The J segment lost 1 base and the V segment lost 3 bases, leaving 2 bases of the junction unmatched. The CDR3, as DNA: TGTGCCAGCAGCTTGCAGGGGGAGAACACTGAAGCTTTCTTT. Translating gives CASSLQGENTEAFF.

This clonotype was counted only a few times. This may be a read error, as it is one base from a much larger clone. This sequence joins TRBV24-1 and TRBJ2-1; 9 nucleotides match TRBD2. V shed 3 bases and J 7 bases; nucleotides not matched to a gene: 9. The CDR3 is made up of 16 amino acids. The germline gives CDR1 KGHDR, CDR2 SFDVKD. The chain's CDR3 is CATSDQGPAGGNEQFF. The DNA of the CDR3 is TGTGCCACCAGTGATCAAGGACCAGCGGGAGGAAATGAGCAGTTCTTC.

The chain has TRBV7-9 and TRBJ1-5, with a weak D call TRBD1 (5 bases). The CDR3 is 14 amino acids. The germline gives CDR1 SEHNR, CDR2 FQNEAQ (reference sequence). V shed 6 bases and J shed 6 bases, with 15 bases lying between them. This CDR3 is CASSPGGVGQPQHF. CDR3 DNA sequence: TGTGCCAGCAGTCCTGGGGGGGTTGGTCAGCCCCAGCATTTT.

This rearrangement joins TRBV7-8 to TRBJ1-2, with D possibly TRBD1 on 5 matching bases. The germline CDR1 and CDR2 sequences are SGHVS and FQNEAQ. CDR3 length: 15 residues. V dropped 5 bases and J dropped 2 bases, with 15 bases sitting between them. CDR3 sequence: CASSPEGSSNYGYTF. The CDR3 DNA reads as TGTGCCAGCAGCCCAGAGGGGAGTTCGAACTATGGCTACACCTTC. Drawing the rest from reference TRBV7-8 and TRBJ1-2, the complete variable domain is GAGVSQSPRYKVAKRGQDVALRCDPISGHVSLFWYQQALGQGPEFLTYFQNEAQLDKSGLPSDRFFAERPEGSVSTLKIQRTQQEDSAVYLCASSPEGSSNYGYTFGSGTRLTVV.

The chain is built from TRBV15 and TRBJ2-1; D not resolved. Germline CDR1 LNHNV, CDR2 YYDKDF (reference sequence). This CDR3 has 12 amino acids. The V end was cut by 0 bases, the J end by 12 bases, with 9 bases between. The DNA of the CDR3 is TGTGCCACCAGCAGAGATAGGCAATTGCAGTTCTTC. Protein product: CATSRDRQLQFF.

In this sample, this clonotype turned up a few times. The rearrangement links TRBV29-1 to TRBJ2-1, with 7 bases matching TRBD2. CDR3 length: 14 residues. From germline, CDR1 is SQVTM and CDR2 ANQGSEA. J gave up 9 bases and V 7 bases, and 15 bases lay outside the gene matches. Here the CDR3 DNA reads TGCAGCGCAACGGACTCGGGAGGTGGTAGTGAGCAGTTCTTC. Translation gives CSATDSGGGSEQFF.

This clonotype was seen ten or more times. This sequence joins TRBV6-1 and TRBJ1-3, with a tentative D call TRBD1 (5 bases). Germline CDR1 is MNHNS and CDR2 is SASEGT. Trimming removed 7 bases from V and 0 bases from J, with 10 bases in between. This CDR3 is built from 14 residues. CDR3 protein: CASNQGISGNTIYF. The DNA for the CDR3 is TGTGCCAGCAATCAGGGAATCTCTGGAAACACCATATATTTT.

The V gene is TRBV4-1, the J gene TRBJ2-7, with TRBD1 matching 9 bases. This CDR3 comprises 15 residues. Germline V gives CDR1 MGHRA, CDR2 YSYEKL. With V trimmed by 1 base and J by 4 bases, 5 bases remained unmatched. The CDR3 loop reads CASSQGGTGLYEQYF. The CDR3 DNA sequence: TGCGCCAGCAGCCAAGGGGGGACAGGGCTGTACGAGCAGTACTTC.

This clonotype was counted at least ten times. The J gene is TRBJ2-7, the V gene TRBV2; 7 bases map to TRBD1. This CDR3 comprises 12 residues. Germline CDR1 is SNHLY and CDR2 is FYNNEI. V dropped 9 bases and J dropped 7; count of bases not matched to a gene: 9. The CDR3 DNA sequence: TGTGCCAGTGGAAAAGCAGGGGGAGAGCAGTACTTC. This gives the protein CASGKAGGEQYF.

This clonotype was found many times. As DNA, the CDR3 is TGCAGCGTTGAGAGAGGCCGCTCCTACAATGAGCAGTTCTTC. It codes for CSVERGRSYNEQFF. This chain uses TRBV29-1 with TRBJ2-1, with D unresolved. Germline values: CDR1 SQVTM, CDR2 ANQGSEA. V lost 3 bases and J 0 bases, leaving 9 bases between the germline ends. The CDR3 extends over 14 amino acids.

This clonotype was recorded at least ten times. This chain uses TRBV24-1 with TRBJ2-5; D possibly corresponds to TRBD1 (6 bases). Germline-derived CDR1 and CDR2 are KGHDR and SFDVKD. The CDR3 loop spans 15 amino acids. Trimming shortened V by 3 bases and J by 0 bases, and 10 bases separated the two germline ends. In nucleotides, the CDR3 is TGTGCCACCAGTGATACCAGGGGCAACCAAGAGACCCAGTACTTC. This codes for CATSDTRGNQETQYF.

This clonotype was counted between two and nine times. The chain recombines TRBV13 with TRBJ2-7; 8 nucleotides agree with TRBD2. In germline, CDR1 is PRHDT, CDR2 FYEKMQ (reference sequence). The CDR3 contains 16 residues. The junction had 12 bases not matched to a gene; V was cut back by 1 base and J by 7 bases. The CDR3 is CASSLEGYGRAGEQYF. For the CDR3, the DNA is TGTGCCAGCAGCTTAGAAGGTTACGGGAGGGCCGGGGAGCAGTACTTC.

Only a few counts were recorded for this clonotype. The rearrangement uses TRBV19 and TRBJ2-3; 8 nucleotides line up with TRBD1. V shed 3 bases and J 0 bases; nucleotides not matched to a gene: 2. CDR1 and CDR2 from the germline V gene are LNHDA and SQIVND (reference sequence). The length of the CDR3 is 15 residues. CDR3 DNA: TGTGCCAGTAGTATGGACAGGGCCAGCACAGATACGCAGTATTTT. It codes for CASSMDRASTDTQYF.

This clonotype was recorded only once. The junction shows a germline mismatch at one end, possibly a read error. The chain uses TRBV25-1 and TRBJ2-3, with D maybe TRBD2 (6 bases). CDR3 length: 16 residues. CDR1 MGHDK and CDR2 SYGVNS come from the germline V gene. The CDR3 coding sequence is TGTGCCACCAGTGATCCCCCCCTACTAGCACGAGCTACGCAGTATTTT. It codes for CATSDPPLLARATQYF.

This clonotype was observed many times. The chain uses TRBV7-9 and TRBJ1-1, with TRBD1 matching 10 bases. Germline V CDR1 and CDR2: SEHNR, FQNEAQ (reference sequence). J was trimmed by 3 bases and V by 3 bases; bases with no gene match: 1. The CDR3 is made up of 14 amino acids. The CDR3 bases are TGTGCCAGCAGCTTGGGGACAGGGGACACTGAAGCTTTCTTT. It encodes CASSLGTGDTEAFF.

This clonotype was recorded many times. The chain recombines TRBV7-9 with TRBJ2-3; D remains unclear. The CDR3 is 15 residues long. Looked up from germline, CDR1 is SEHNR and CDR2 is FQNEAQ (reference sequence). The germline V and J ends were trimmed by 1 base and 3 bases, with 11 bases remaining between them. CDR3 DNA sequence: TGTGCCAGCAGCTTAGGGCAGACCTCGACAGATACGCAGTATTTT. This translates into CASSLGQTSTDTQYF.

The table lists this clonotype with many counts. The J gene is TRBJ1-2, the V gene TRBV12-3 or TRBV12-4; TRBD1 might be the D (5 bases). V was clipped by 3 bases and J by 0 bases, with 8 bases between them. The CDR3 has 14 amino acids. The CDR3 spells CASSFQGPNYGYTF. The CDR3 nucleotides read TGTGCCAGCAGTTTTCAGGGACCTAACTATGGCTACACCTTC.